Below are 23 T cell receptor beta chains sequenced from a single sample in a study of spatial heterogeneity in lung cancer. Each CDR3 protein is one row after TCRdb ran MiXCR on the 5' RACE reads. The table has about 94,000 distinct CDR3 sequences, less than 20% seen once. Time point reported: blood at routine non-recurrence follow-up after resection. Here the sequenced sample was PBMCs, taken at follow-up. The receptors come from a male donor with early-stage non-small cell lung cancer.

This clonotype showed up many times. The chain couples TRBV6-6 to TRBJ1-1; weak D call: TRBD1 (5 bases). CDR1 and CDR2 (germline): MNHNY, SVGAGI (reference sequence). The germline V and J ends were trimmed by 4 bases and 5 bases, with 17 bases remaining between them. The CDR3 sequence is 15 residues long. The CDR3, as DNA: TGTGCCAGCAGTTCGGGAGGCGGCAGGGAAACTGAAGCTTTCTTT. Protein sequence: CASSSGGGRETEAFF.

The V and J genes are TRBV6-2 or TRBV6-3 and TRBJ2-4; D ambiguous. Germline V gene sequence: CDR1 MNHEY, CDR2 SVGEGT. This CDR3 comprises 12 residues. V lost 10 bases, J lost 6 bases, and 13 bases lay in between. This CDR3 is CATGEARNIQYF. The CDR3, as DNA: TGTGCCACCGGTGAGGCCCGAAACATTCAGTACTTC.

This clonotype came up a few times. This rearrangement joins TRBV9 to TRBJ1-2, with D uncertain. The CDR3 is 13 amino acids. V was cut by 0 bases and J by 3 bases, with 6 bases left in between. Germline-derived CDR1 and CDR2 are SGDLS and YYNGEE. The CDR3 is CASSVAWDYGYTF. DNA of the CDR3: TGTGCCAGCAGCGTAGCCTGGGACTATGGCTACACCTTC.

This clonotype was recorded at least ten times. The chain uses TRBV7-9 and TRBJ2-2, with D tentatively TRBD1 (5 bases). The germline V gene has CDR1 SEHNR and CDR2 FQNEAQ (reference sequence). Trimming stripped 3 bases from V and 2 bases from J, with 7 bases between. The CDR3 loop spans 14 amino acids. In DNA, the CDR3 is TGTGCCAGCAGCTTGCAGGGTAACACCGGGGAGCTGTTTTTT. This gives the protein CASSLQGNTGELFF.

The table lists this clonotype with many counts. The chain carries TRBV6-5 and TRBJ2-3; D gene ambiguous. The CDR3 contains 13 residues. Per the germline V gene, CDR1 is MNHEY and CDR2 is SVGAGI. V dropped 2 bases and J dropped 6 bases, with 9 bases sitting between them. The CDR3 is CASSYASFDTQYF. Here the CDR3 DNA reads TGTGCCAGCAGTTACGCATCCTTCGATACGCAGTATTTT.

V is TRBV24-1 and J is TRBJ2-3; D is ambiguous. Trimming took 4 bases from V and 6 from J, leaving 13 bases between them. The CDR3 has 14 amino acids. Germline CDR1 KGHDR, CDR2 SFDVKD. CDR3 sequence (DNA): TGTGCCACCAGTGAGGACGGGCCTCGGGATACGCAGTATTTT. Protein sequence: CATSEDGPRDTQYF.

The V gene is TRBV4-3, the J gene TRBJ2-1, with 12 bases matching TRBD2. Germline V gives CDR1 LGHNA, CDR2 YSLEER. This CDR3 has 17 amino acids. V lost 4 bases, J lost 3 bases, and 7 bases stayed unmatched. In DNA, the CDR3 is TGCGCCAGCAGCCCCCGACTAGCGGGGGATTTCTACAATGAGCAGTTCTTC. Its protein product is CASSPRLAGDFYNEQFF.

This clonotype occurred a few times. This chain links TRBV7-2 with TRBJ2-5; D is unclear. Germline-derived CDR1 and CDR2 are SGHTA and FQGNSA. This CDR3 has 13 amino acids. The V and J ends lost 3 bases and 5 bases respectively, with 10 bases between them. CDR3 loop: CASSFGNPETQYF. Written as DNA, the CDR3 is TGTGCCAGCAGCTTCGGTAACCCCGAGACCCAGTACTTC.

The chain links TRBV6-5 to TRBJ1-5; D might be TRBD1 (5 bases). The V gene's germline CDR1 is MNHEY and CDR2 SVGAGI. Deletions cut 8 bases from V and 6 bases from J, with 20 bases between. This CDR3 is 15 amino acids long. CDR3 coding DNA: TGTGCCAGCCGCCCCCCGGGGGGTATCACTCAGCCCCAGCATTTT. Its translation: CASRPPGGITQPQHF.

This clonotype has only a few counts. The rearrangement uses TRBV24-1 and TRBJ2-1; 10 bases are shared with TRBD2. Germline CDR1 is KGHDR and CDR2 is SFDVKD. V lost 5 bases to trimming and J lost 10 bases; unmatched junction nucleotides: 10. The CDR3 loop spans 15 amino acids. CDR3 protein: CATSGTSGFAGEQFF. The CDR3 coding sequence is TGTGCCACCAGTGGGACTAGCGGCTTCGCGGGGGAGCAGTTCTTC.

CDR3 nucleotide sequence: TGTGCCAGCAGCCTCATTTACCCAGATACGCAGTATTTT. Protein: CASSLIYPDTQYF. The V gene is TRBV3-1, the J gene TRBJ2-3, with unresolved D. V lost 4 bases to trimming and J lost 4 bases, with 9 bases between them. The CDR3 totals 13 residues. Looked up from germline, CDR1 is LGHDT and CDR2 is YNNKEL (reference sequence).

This chain links TRBV20-1 with TRBJ2-2; D gene unclear. CDR3 size: 11 residues. The germline CDR1 and CDR2 sequences are DFQATT and SNEGSKA (reference sequence). V was trimmed by 6 bases and J by 1 base, leaving 3 bases between them. The CDR3 coding sequence is TGCAGTGCAAAGAACACCGGGGAGCTGTTTTTT. Its translation: CSAKNTGELFF.

This clonotype was detected a few times. The rearrangement uses TRBV20-1 and TRBJ2-7; the match to TRBD2 covers 8 bases. The CDR3 runs to 15 residues. The V gene end was trimmed by 0 bases and the J gene end by 5 bases; junction bases not matched to a gene: 9. Germline V gene lookup returns CDR1 DFQATT and CDR2 SNEGSKA (reference sequence). This chain's CDR3 is CSARDTSGTSHEQYF. CDR3 DNA: TGCAGTGCTAGAGATACTAGCGGAACTTCACACGAGCAGTACTTC.

This clonotype was counted only a few times. The gene calls are TRBV5-6 and TRBJ2-7, with 7 bases lining up with TRBD2. The CDR3 sequence is 15 residues long. V shed 0 bases and J 4 bases; nucleotides not matched to a gene: 7. CDR1 SGHDT and CDR2 YYEEEE come from the germline V gene. The CDR3 DNA is TGTGCCAGCAGCTTGGGCGGGACCGGGGGGTACGAGCAGTACGTC. This codes for CASSLGGTGGYEQYV.

The rearrangement joins TRBV28 to TRBJ1-5; D uncertain. CDR1 and CDR2 (germline): MDHEN, SYDVKM. Trimming cost V 5 bases and J 6 bases, with 11 bases left between them. This CDR3 has 13 residues. CDR3 DNA sequence: TGTGCCAGCAGTCCCACGGGCCCTCAGCCCCAGCATTTT. This codes for CASSPTGPQPQHF.

This clonotype has more than one count but fewer than ten. The rearrangement joins TRBV7-9 to TRBJ2-2; 13 bases align to TRBD2. From germline, CDR1 is SEHNR and CDR2 FQNEAQ (reference sequence). With 4 bases clipped from V and 6 bases from J, the junction kept 5 bases outside the gene matches. The CDR3 spans 16 residues. The CDR3 region has the DNA TGTGCCAGCAGCTCCCCGGGACTAGCGGGACCCGGGGAGCTGTTTTTT. It is translated as CASSSPGLAGPGELFF.

This clonotype has only a few counts. The chain couples TRBV14 to TRBJ2-6, with 9 bases aligning to TRBD1. The CDR3 totals 19 residues. CDR1 and CDR2 from the germline V gene are SGHDN and FVKESK. V lost 2 bases and J lost 4; bases outside the gene matches: 12. The CDR3 DNA reads TGTGCCAGCAGCCAACGGCCGGGACAGGGATCCACCGGGGCCAACGTCCTGACTTTC. Its translation is CASSQRPGQGSTGANVLTF.

This clonotype was counted between two and nine times. The chain has TRBV3-1 and TRBJ2-3; 8 bases line up with TRBD2. The germline CDR1 and CDR2 sequences are LGHDT and YNNKEL (reference sequence). V trimming: 8 bases; J trimming: 5 bases; junction bases outside the gene matches: 6. This CDR3 has 13 residues. CDR3 protein: CASARREVDTQYF. In DNA form, the CDR3 reads TGTGCCAGCGCCCGGCGGGAGGTAGATACGCAGTATTTT.

The V call is TRBV7-6, the J call TRBJ2-1, with a tentative D call TRBD1 (5 bases). Deletions cut 1 base from V and 4 bases from J, with 11 bases between. The germline V gene encodes CDR1 SGHVS and CDR2 FNYEAQ. The CDR3 sequence is 15 residues long. CDR3 residues: CASSLGTPIYNEQFF. The CDR3 DNA follows: TGTGCCAGCAGCTTAGGGACACCCATTTACAATGAGCAGTTCTTC.

This clonotype was seen more than once but under ten times. The V and J genes are TRBV10-3 and TRBJ1-1; possible D gene TRBD1, 6 bases. The CDR3 is made up of 15 amino acids. Trimming stripped 5 bases from V and 3 bases from J, with 16 bases between. Germline V gene sequence: CDR1 ENHRY, CDR2 SYGVKD. CDR3 DNA sequence: TGTGCCATCAGTAGTATGGGGGCGCGGGACACTGAAGCTTTCTTT. It yields the protein CAISSMGARDTEAFF.

This clonotype was detected a few times. The V gene is TRBV19, the J gene TRBJ1-4, with no clear D. The length of the CDR3 is 15 residues. Trimming stripped 3 bases from V and 5 bases from J, with 13 bases between. The germline V gene encodes CDR1 LNHDA and CDR2 SQIVND (reference sequence). The CDR3 bases are TGTGCCAGTAGTATTGGGAGGGCGAGAAATGAAAAACTGTTTTTT. Its translation: CASSIGRARNEKLFF.

This rearrangement joins TRBV27 to TRBJ2-3; 9 positions match TRBD2. The CDR3 sequence is 16 residues long. Germline V CDR1 and CDR2: MNHEY, SMNVEV (reference sequence). The V gene end was trimmed by 1 base and the J gene end by 5 bases; junction bases not matched to a gene: 7. CDR3 protein: CASSLWRGGSGDTQYF. In DNA form, the CDR3 reads TGTGCCAGCAGTTTATGGCGGGGGGGCTCGGGAGATACGCAGTATTTT.

The chain couples TRBV24-1 to TRBJ1-5; TRBD1 matches at 7 bases. The CDR3 loop spans 14 amino acids. Germline lookup yields CDR1 KGHDR and CDR2 SFDVKD. V shed 9 bases, J shed 1 base, and the junction held 5 bases outside the gene matches. The CDR3 is CATGDRWSNQPQHF. The DNA of the CDR3 is TGTGCCACCGGGGACAGATGGAGCAATCAGCCCCAGCATTTT.